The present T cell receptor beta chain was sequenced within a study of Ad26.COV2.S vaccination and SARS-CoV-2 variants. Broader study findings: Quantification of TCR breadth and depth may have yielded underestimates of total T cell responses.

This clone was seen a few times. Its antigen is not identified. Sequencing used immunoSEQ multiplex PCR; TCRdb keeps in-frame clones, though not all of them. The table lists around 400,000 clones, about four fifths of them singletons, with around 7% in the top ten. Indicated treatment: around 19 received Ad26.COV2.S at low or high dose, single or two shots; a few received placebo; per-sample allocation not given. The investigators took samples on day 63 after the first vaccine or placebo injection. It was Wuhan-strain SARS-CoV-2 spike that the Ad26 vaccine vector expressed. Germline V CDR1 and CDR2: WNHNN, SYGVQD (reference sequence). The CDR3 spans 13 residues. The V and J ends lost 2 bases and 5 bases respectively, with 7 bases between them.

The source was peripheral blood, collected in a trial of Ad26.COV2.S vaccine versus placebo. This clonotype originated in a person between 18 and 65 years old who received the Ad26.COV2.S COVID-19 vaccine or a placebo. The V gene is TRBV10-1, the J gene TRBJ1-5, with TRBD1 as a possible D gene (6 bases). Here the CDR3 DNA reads TGCGCCAGCAGTGAGAACAGGGATCAGCCCCAGCATTTT. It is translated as CASSENRDQPQHF.